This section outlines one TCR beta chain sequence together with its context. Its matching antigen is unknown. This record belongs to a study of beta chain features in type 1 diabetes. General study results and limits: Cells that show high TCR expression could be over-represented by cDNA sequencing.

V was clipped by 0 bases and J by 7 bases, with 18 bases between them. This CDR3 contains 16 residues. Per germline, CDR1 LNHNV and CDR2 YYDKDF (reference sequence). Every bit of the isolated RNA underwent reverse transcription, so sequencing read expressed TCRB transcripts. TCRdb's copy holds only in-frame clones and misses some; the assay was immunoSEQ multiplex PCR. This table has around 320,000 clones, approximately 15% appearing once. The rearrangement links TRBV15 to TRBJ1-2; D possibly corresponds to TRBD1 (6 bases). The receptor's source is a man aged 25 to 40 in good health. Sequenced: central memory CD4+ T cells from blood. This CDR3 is CATSRDLGAQDRGYTF. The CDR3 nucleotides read TGTGCCACCAGCAGAGATTTGGGGGCCCAGGACCGTGGCTACACCTTC.